The text below deals with one T cell receptor (beta chain). Looked up from germline, CDR1 is LNHDA and CDR2 is SQIVND (reference sequence). CDR3 length equals 16 residues. J was trimmed by 5 bases and V by 9 bases; bases with no gene match: 14. The sample belongs to a study of T cell changes during pregnancy in multiple sclerosis. The data were produced by immunoSEQ multiplex PCR, yet TCRdb's version contains in-frame clones alone and is incomplete. Counted here are 30,000 to 40,000 clones, about 94% occurring once; the ten biggest clones make up approximately 0.39%. The TCR originated in a female donor with multiple sclerosis, enrolled in a pregnancy study. The sample here was CD4+ T cells from peripheral blood mononuclear cells, taken in the second trimester of pregnancy. J is TRBJ2-1 and V is TRBV19; TRBD1 agrees at 9 bases. CDR3 nucleotides: TGTGCCAGCCGACTTGGTAGGACAGGGGTTCACAATGAGCAGTTCTTC. This encodes CASRLGRTGVHNEQFF.